What follows is one TCR beta chain and its context. Its cognate antigen is unknown. These data originate in a study of lymphopenia after photon versus proton radiotherapy. This CDR3 region has 16 residues. Germline CDR1 and CDR2: SGHTA and FQGNSA. V dropped 5 bases and J dropped 4; count of bases not matched to a gene: 8. Here immunoSEQ multiplex PCR was the method, and the copy in TCRdb shows in-frame clones only, minus some. The sample shows about 39,000 clones, 80% to 95% of them seen only once. Findings of the study overall: Oligoclonal CD8+ Temra expansion after nadir drove photon patients' diversity drop.

This sequence originates from a man in his 60s with cholangiocarcinoma. The sample was peripheral blood, taken from a patient treated with photon-based radiotherapy. The chain combines TRBV7-2 with TRBJ2-3, with 11 bases aligning to TRBD2. The CDR3 reads CASSISGGAIADTQYF. The CDR3 bases are TGTGCCAGCAGCATTAGCGGGGGGGCAATTGCAGATACGCAGTATTTT.